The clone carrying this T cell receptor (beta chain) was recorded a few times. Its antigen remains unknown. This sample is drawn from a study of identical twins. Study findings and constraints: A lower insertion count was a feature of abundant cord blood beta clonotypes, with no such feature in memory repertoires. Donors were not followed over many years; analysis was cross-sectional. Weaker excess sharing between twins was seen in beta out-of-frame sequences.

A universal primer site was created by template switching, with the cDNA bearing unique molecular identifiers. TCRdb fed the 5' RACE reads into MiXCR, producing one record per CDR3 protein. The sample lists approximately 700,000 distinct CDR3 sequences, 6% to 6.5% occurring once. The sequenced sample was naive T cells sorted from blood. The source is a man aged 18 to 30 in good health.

This CDR3 reads CAISDTGQPNYGYTF. Here the CDR3 DNA reads TGTGCCATCAGTGATACGGGACAGCCGAACTATGGCTACACCTTC. This chain uses TRBV10-3 with TRBJ1-2; 7 nucleotides match TRBD1. CDR3 length equals 15 residues. From germline, CDR1 is ENHRY and CDR2 SYGVKD. The ends lost 3 bases at V and 2 bases at J; junction bases unmatched: 6.